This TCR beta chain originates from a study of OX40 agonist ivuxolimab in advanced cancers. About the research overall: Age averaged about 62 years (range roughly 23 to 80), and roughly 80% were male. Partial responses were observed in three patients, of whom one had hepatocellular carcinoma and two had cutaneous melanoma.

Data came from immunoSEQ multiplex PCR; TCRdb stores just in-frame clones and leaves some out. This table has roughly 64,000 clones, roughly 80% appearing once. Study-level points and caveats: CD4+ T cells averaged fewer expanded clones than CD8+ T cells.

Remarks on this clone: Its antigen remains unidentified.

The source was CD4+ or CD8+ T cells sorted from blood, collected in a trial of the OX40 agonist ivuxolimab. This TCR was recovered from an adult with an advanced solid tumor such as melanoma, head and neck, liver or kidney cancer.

The CDR3 coding sequence is TGTGCCAGCAGTGAACCTAATTCCTACGAGCAGTACTTC. Translation gives CASSEPNSYEQYF. The V call is TRBV2, the J call TRBJ2-7; no clear D. This CDR3 is 13 amino acids long. V gave up 2 bases and J gave up 1 base, with 6 bases separating them. Germline-derived CDR1 and CDR2 are SNHLY and FYNNEI.